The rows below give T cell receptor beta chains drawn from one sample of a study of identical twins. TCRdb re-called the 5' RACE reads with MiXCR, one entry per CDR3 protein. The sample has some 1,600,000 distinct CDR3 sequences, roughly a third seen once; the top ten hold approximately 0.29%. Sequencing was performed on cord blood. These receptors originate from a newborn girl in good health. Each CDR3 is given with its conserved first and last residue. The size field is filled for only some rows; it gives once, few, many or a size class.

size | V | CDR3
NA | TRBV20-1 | CSARSPGTSVQETQYF
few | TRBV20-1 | CSARERHTQYF
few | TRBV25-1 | CASSKENYGYTF
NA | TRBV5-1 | CASSLEWQENNEQFF
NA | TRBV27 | CASSLIAGQGAYGYTF
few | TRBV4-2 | CASSQPGGYTF
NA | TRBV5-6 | CASSLAGQGITDTQYF
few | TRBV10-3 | CAIRRTGTGSDEQYF
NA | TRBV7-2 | CASSLVSLSRQYEQYF
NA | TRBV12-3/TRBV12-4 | CASSPGLAYNEQYF
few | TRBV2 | CASRRRTGGNSPLHF
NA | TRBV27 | CASSLVSPTDTQYF
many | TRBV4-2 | CASSQDLVSYEQYF
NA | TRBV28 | CASGILDRVGGYTF
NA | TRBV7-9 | CASSPGTGALPTNGKLFF
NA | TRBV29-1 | CSVALWGEQYF
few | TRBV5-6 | CASSPRWDYIQETQYF
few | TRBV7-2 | CASSLSVSQNIQYF
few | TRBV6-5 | CASSYSRVPNNEQFF
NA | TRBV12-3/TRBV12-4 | CASSPAGSGYGYTF
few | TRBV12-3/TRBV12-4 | CASSLRARHNEQFF
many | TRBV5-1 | CASSLVAGKNIQYF
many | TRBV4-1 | CASSQLDFQFF
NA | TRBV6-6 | CASRGLGVNEQFF
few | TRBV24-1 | CATSDFSLAGINEQFF
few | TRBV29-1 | CSVEDLLTLPGETQYF
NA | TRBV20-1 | CSAALAGFYNEQYF
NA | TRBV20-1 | CSATGTPTDTQYF
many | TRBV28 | CASSSTGLGGRETQYF
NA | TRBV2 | CASSELTGANVLTF
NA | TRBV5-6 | CASSFTGTGNSPLHF
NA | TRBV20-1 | CSAREADPLNGAFF
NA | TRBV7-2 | CASSLWGPEAFF
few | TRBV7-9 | CASSSGQRITNEAFF
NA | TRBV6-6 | CASRTGQGATYEQYF
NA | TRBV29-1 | CSVMGLAGGRGNEQYF
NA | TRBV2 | CASRHANEKLFF
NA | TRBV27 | CASSPVGGINYGYTF
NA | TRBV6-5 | CASSVDSPNEQFF
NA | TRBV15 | CATSRDRKGSYEQYF
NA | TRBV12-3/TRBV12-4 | CASSPAIWGAEAFF
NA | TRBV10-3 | CAISDRTSGETQYF
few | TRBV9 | CASSVDNAGRGTEAFF
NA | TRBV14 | CASSQVDKPNTEAFF
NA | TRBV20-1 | CSAFLSADRQYF
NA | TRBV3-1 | CASSQWGERNEQFF
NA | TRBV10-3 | CAISETGRGPYEQYF
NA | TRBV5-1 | CASSLGAGNYNSPLHF
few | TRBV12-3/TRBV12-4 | CASTSAGERHGGQFF
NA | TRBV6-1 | CASSVLANSYNEQFF
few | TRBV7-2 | CASSLEASLETQYF